This TCR beta chain was sequenced for a study of OX40 agonist ivuxolimab in advanced cancers. Study-wide background: Across the patients, intravenous ivuxolimab was delivered every 2 weeks at 0.01 to 10 mg/kg.

Whole-study results and caveats: Both CD4+ and CD8+ T cell populations in blood had undergone clonal expansion by week 6 at 0.1 to 3.0 mg/kg.

Remarks on this clone: The antigen is undetermined.

Libraries were prepared by immunoSEQ multiplex PCR; TCRdb keeps only in-frame clonotypes and omits some of them. The table includes about 47,000 clones, under 90% detected once. Sequencing was performed on CD4+ or CD8+ T cells sorted from blood, taken in a trial of the OX40 agonist ivuxolimab. The receptor's source is an adult with an advanced solid tumor such as melanoma, head and neck, liver or kidney cancer.

CDR3 DNA: TGCGCCAGCAGGGATGGACTAGCGGGAGGTACCGACAATGAGCAGTTCTTC. Its translation: CASRDGLAGGTDNEQFF. This chain uses TRBV5-1 with TRBJ2-1; 14 bases agree with TRBD2. The ends lost 5 bases at V and 5 bases at J; junction bases unmatched: 9. Germline lookup yields CDR1 SGHRS and CDR2 YFSETQ. The CDR3 spans 17 residues.